One and the same sample provided the 28 T cell receptor beta chains below, sequenced in a study of cytomegalovirus exposure and HLA in healthy donors. This table comes from immunoSEQ multiplex PCR, and its TCRdb copy is limited to in-frame clones, with some not included. The sample contains about 360,000 clones, 86% of which appear only once. Material: PBMCs. The receptors come from a woman aged 18-29 years in good health and CMV-seronegative.

The chain combines TRBV6-5 with TRBJ1-2, with 7 positions matching TRBD1. There are 14 residues in the CDR3. Germline values: CDR1 MNHEY, CDR2 SVGAGI. Trimming at V came to 6 bases and at J to 3 bases, leaving 7 bases not matched to a gene. The CDR3 coding sequence is TGTGCCAGCAGCTACAGGGGAGGGGACTATGGCTACACCTTC. Residues: CASSYRGGDYGYTF.

This rearrangement joins TRBV5-6 to TRBJ2-2, with TRBD1 matching over 7 bases. V was clipped by 5 bases and J by 3 bases; unmatched bases: 7. Per the germline V gene, CDR1 is SGHDT and CDR2 is YYEEEE. This CDR3 contains 15 residues. CDR3 DNA sequence: TGTGCCAGCAGGGACCGGGACAGATACACCGGGGAGCTGTTTTTT. Translation gives CASRDRDRYTGELFF.

This chain joins TRBV6-5 and TRBJ1-1, with D tentatively TRBD1 (5 bases). The V gene's germline CDR1 is MNHEY and CDR2 SVGAGI. The CDR3 has 13 amino acids. V was trimmed by 2 bases and J by 7 bases, leaving 11 bases between them. As DNA, the CDR3 is TGTGCCAGCAGTTACCTAGGGGTTAATGAAGCTTTCTTT. As protein: CASSYLGVNEAFF.

The rearrangement links TRBV19 to TRBJ1-5; a weak D match, TRBD1 (6 bases). Germline V gives CDR1 LNHDA, CDR2 SQIVND (reference sequence). Trimming pared 4 bases from V and 0 bases from J, leaving 13 bases between. The CDR3 length is 16 residues. The chain's CDR3 is CASSTDQGYSNQPQHF. Here the CDR3 DNA reads TGTGCCAGTAGTACAGACCAGGGGTATAGCAATCAGCCCCAGCATTTT.

This rearrangement joins TRBV5-1 to TRBJ1-1; D is ambiguous. CDR3 length: 12 residues. Germline V gene sequence: CDR1 SGHRS, CDR2 YFSETQ. Trimming cost V 5 bases and J 3 bases, with 8 bases left between them. In DNA, the CDR3 is TGCGCCAGCAGATCGAGTGACACTGAAGCTTTCTTT. Translation gives CASRSSDTEAFF. Filled out from reference TRBV5-1 and TRBJ1-1, the complete variable domain reads KAGVTQTPRYLIKTRGQQVTLSCSPISGHRSVSWYQQTPGQGLQFLFEYFSETQRNKGNFPGRFSGRQFSNSRSEMNVSTLELGDSALYLCASRSSDTEAFFGQGTRLTVV.

The rearrangement joins TRBV30 to TRBJ1-2; D may be TRBD1 (6 bases). Trimming cost V 3 bases and J 4 bases, with 18 bases left between them. Germline V gene lookup returns CDR1 GTSNPN and CDR2 SVGIG (reference sequence). The CDR3 extends over 15 amino acids. CDR3 nucleotide sequence: TGTGCCTGGAGCGGATTCGACGGGGGGCTCTATGGCTACACCTTC. Translated, it gives CAWSGFDGGLYGYTF. The full variable domain, its missing parts supplied by reference TRBV30 and TRBJ1-2, is SQTIHQWPATLVQPVGSPLSLECTVEGTSNPNLYWYRQAAGRGLQLLFYSVGIGQISSEVPQNLSASRPQDRQFILSSKKLLLSDSGFYLCAWSGFDGGLYGYTFGSGTRLTVV.

The chain couples TRBV11-2 to TRBJ2-7; possible D gene TRBD2, 5 bases. The germline V gene has CDR1 SGHAT and CDR2 FQNNGV. The CDR3 extends over 14 amino acids. V dropped 1 base and J dropped 2 bases, with 9 bases sitting between them. The CDR3 bases are TGTGCCAGCAGCTTAGCGGGGAAAGCCTACGAGCAGTACTTC. The encoded protein is CASSLAGKAYEQYF.

V usage is TRBV4-1 and J usage is TRBJ2-7, with 7 positions matching TRBD1. Germline assignment: CDR1 MGHRA and CDR2 YSYEKL. The CDR3 length is 14 residues. The V and J ends lost 1 base and 5 bases, in that order; junction bases with no gene match: 5. CDR3 protein: CASSQATGTHEQYF. The CDR3 bases are TGCGCCAGCAGCCAAGCGACAGGGACGCACGAGCAGTACTTC.

V gene TRBV25-1 combines with J gene TRBJ2-7; 9 nucleotides match TRBD1. CDR1 and CDR2 from the germline V gene are MGHDK and SYGVNS. V dropped 3 bases and J dropped 2; count of bases not matched to a gene: 8. The CDR3 contains 16 residues. The CDR3 nucleotides read TGTGCCAGCAGTGATTCCCACAGGGGGCGCCCCTACGAGCAGTACTTC. It encodes CASSDSHRGRPYEQYF.

The chain combines TRBV27 with TRBJ2-2; the match to TRBD2 covers 8 bases. Trimming removed 7 bases from V and 4 bases from J; junction bases left unmatched: 11. Germline CDR1 MNHEY, CDR2 SMNVEV (reference sequence). This CDR3 comprises 16 residues. CDR3 sequence (DNA): TGTGCCAGCACCCCCGGGGGGGTAGCGGTCACCGGGGAGCTGTTTTTT. Protein product: CASTPGGVAVTGELFF.

This clone appeared a single time. This rearrangement joins TRBV7-6 to TRBJ2-5, with D perhaps matching TRBD2 (5 bases). CDR3 length: 13 residues. The germline V gene encodes CDR1 SGHVS and CDR2 FNYEAQ. Trimming removed 3 bases from V and 6 bases from J, with 11 bases in between. CDR3 loop: CASSFPLAKTQYF. CDR3 nucleotides: TGTGCCAGCAGCTTCCCCCTAGCAAAGACCCAGTACTTC.

The rearrangement links TRBV19 to TRBJ2-1; 14 bases match TRBD2. CDR3 length equals 15 residues. With 7 bases clipped from V and 9 bases from J, the junction kept 8 bases outside the gene matches. Per the germline V gene, CDR1 is LNHDA and CDR2 is SQIVND (reference sequence). The CDR3 loop reads CASIPTSGRAGEQFF. CDR3 sequence (DNA): TGTGCCAGTATCCCGACTAGCGGGAGGGCCGGTGAGCAGTTCTTC. Combining the CDR3 with reference TRBV19 and TRBJ2-1 gives the whole variable domain DGGITQSPKYLFRKEGQNVTLSCEQNLNHDAMYWYRQDPGQGLRLIYYSQIVNDFQKGDIAEGYSVSREKKESFPLTVTSAQKNPTAFYLCASIPTSGRAGEQFFGPGTRLTVL.

V is TRBV4-2 and J is TRBJ2-5, with TRBD2 matching over 10 bases. V lost 1 base and J lost 1; bases outside the gene matches: 3. Germline loops: CDR1 LGHNA, CDR2 YNFKEQ. This CDR3 comprises 16 residues. The CDR3 DNA reads as TGTGCCAGCAGCCAAGTAACTAGCGGGGTCCAAGAGACCCAGTACTTC. It encodes CASSQVTSGVQETQYF.

The chain uses TRBV19 and TRBJ1-1; a weak D match, TRBD1 (6 bases). The germline gives CDR1 LNHDA, CDR2 SQIVND (reference sequence). V was trimmed by 4 bases and J by 11 bases, leaving 17 bases between them. This CDR3 contains 13 residues. CDR3 amino acids: CASSTQTGTVAFF. The CDR3 bases are TGTGCCAGTAGTACCCAGACAGGAACCGTTGCTTTCTTT.

This clone was detected only a few times. The chain joins TRBV6-4 to TRBJ2-2; possible D gene TRBD1, 6 bases. The CDR3 extends over 15 amino acids. CDR1 MRHNA and CDR2 SNTAGT come from the germline V gene. V was shortened by 0 bases and J by 3 bases, with 8 bases between the two germline ends. CDR3 region: CASSDSNRDTGELFF. The CDR3 bases are TGTGCCAGCAGTGACTCGAACAGGGACACCGGGGAGCTGTTTTTT.

The rearrangement uses TRBV2 and TRBJ1-4, with 11 bases identical to TRBD1. The CDR3 totals 14 residues. V shed 7 bases and J 8 bases; nucleotides not matched to a gene: 6. Germline V gene lookup returns CDR1 SNHLY and CDR2 FYNNEI. This CDR3 reads CASTRTGGLEKLFF. CDR3 bases: TGTGCCAGCACCCGGACAGGGGGCTTAGAAAAACTGTTTTTT. Based on the CDR3 plus reference TRBV2 and TRBJ1-4, the full variable domain is EPEVTQTPSHQVTQMGQEVILRCVPISNHLYFYWYRQILGQKVEFLVSFYNNEISEKSEIFDDQFSVERPDGSNFTLKIRSTKLEDSAMYFCASTRTGGLEKLFFGSGTQLSVL.

J is TRBJ1-5 and V is TRBV16; the match to TRBD1 covers 8 bases. Germline V gene data show CDR1 as KGHSY and CDR2 as FQNENV. This CDR3 region has 19 residues. The trim removed 2 bases at V and 0 bases at J, leaving 12 bases unmatched. The CDR3 region has the DNA TGTGCCAGCAGCCAAAGTTGGACAGGGCCGCTCATTAGCAATCAGCCCCAGCATTTT. Its protein product is CASSQSWTGPLISNQPQHF. Variable domain in full (rest from reference TRBV16 and TRBJ1-5): GEEVAQTPKHLVRGEGQKAKLYCAPIKGHSYVFWYQQVLKNEFKFLISFQNENVFDETGMPKERFSAKCLPNSPCSLEIQATKLEDSAVYFCASSQSWTGPLISNQPQHFGDGTRLSIL.

The chain links TRBV28 to TRBJ1-5; the match to TRBD1 covers 9 bases. There are 15 residues in the CDR3. Looked up from germline, CDR1 is MDHEN and CDR2 is SYDVKM. V dropped 8 bases and J dropped 5; count of bases not matched to a gene: 10. CDR3 nucleotide sequence: TGTGCCAGCCTAAGTCCCGGGACAGGGTATCAGCCCCAGCATTTT. It specifies CASLSPGTGYQPQHF.

The chain uses TRBV27 and TRBJ2-3; D perhaps matches TRBD2 (6 bases). Germline-derived CDR1 and CDR2 are MNHEY and SMNVEV (reference sequence). Trimming removed 5 bases from V and 2 bases from J, with 14 bases in between. The CDR3 is made up of 15 amino acids. Written as DNA, the CDR3 is TGTGCCAGCAGTGCCCTCGGGAGCCTCACAGATACGCAGTATTTT. Translation gives CASSALGSLTDTQYF.

The chain couples TRBV27 to TRBJ2-7; weak D call: TRBD1 (6 bases). Germline CDR1 reads MNHEY; CDR2 reads SMNVEV (reference sequence). The length of the CDR3 is 11 residues. Deletions cut 10 bases from V and 6 bases from J, with 13 bases between. As DNA, the CDR3 is TGTGCCATCCCACAGGGAATCGAGCAGTACTTC. Its translation is CAIPQGIEQYF.

This clone was seen a few times. V is TRBV2 and J is TRBJ2-2; tentative D call: TRBD1 (6 bases). Germline lookup yields CDR1 SNHLY and CDR2 FYNNEI. The CDR3 consists of 14 residues. Trimming left V 6 bases short and J 0 bases short, with 8 bases between. Written as DNA, the CDR3 is TGTGCCAGCAGCAGGGGTCCGAACACCGGGGAGCTGTTTTTT. Translating gives CASSRGPNTGELFF.

The CDR3 region has the DNA TGTGCCAGCAGTTTGGGCGGGGTAGGTAATGAGCAGTTCTTC. Its translation: CASSLGGVGNEQFF. The J gene is TRBJ2-1, the V gene TRBV28, with D perhaps TRBD2 (6 bases). V was pared by 3 bases and J by 7 bases, with 13 bases between. The CDR3 loop spans 14 amino acids. Germline CDR1 and CDR2: MDHEN and SYDVKM.

This rearrangement joins TRBV2 to TRBJ2-3; 7 positions match TRBD2. Per germline, CDR1 SNHLY and CDR2 FYNNEI. This CDR3 is 12 amino acids long. With V trimmed by 9 bases and J by 6 bases, 6 bases remained unmatched. DNA for the CDR3: TGTGCCAGGATTGGACTAGGGGATACGCAGTATTTT. The encoded protein is CARIGLGDTQYF.

CDR3 amino acids: CASSFSSGTVGGTQYF. Written as DNA, the CDR3 is TGTGCCAGCAGTTTTAGTTCCGGGACAGTTGGAGGTACGCAGTATTTT. The chain carries TRBV7-8 and TRBJ2-3, with TRBD1 matching 7 bases. The CDR3 length is 16 residues. The trim removed 6 bases at V and 8 bases at J, leaving 17 bases unmatched. Germline loops: CDR1 SGHVS, CDR2 FQNEAQ.

This clone was recorded only once. Other DNA sequences in the same sample also yield this CDR3. This rearrangement joins TRBV27 to TRBJ1-1; possibly TRBD1 for D (6 bases). V was shortened by 5 bases and J by 5 bases, with 12 bases between the two germline ends. CDR3 length: 13 residues. Per germline, CDR1 MNHEY and CDR2 SMNVEV (reference sequence). The CDR3 spells CASSLQGRTEAFF. For the CDR3, the DNA is TGTGCCAGCAGTCTACAGGGTAGAACTGAAGCTTTCTTT.

The chain uses TRBV7-9 and TRBJ2-7; a possible D gene is TRBD1 (6 bases). This CDR3 is 15 amino acids long. V lost 4 bases and J lost 3, with 16 bases in between. CDR1 and CDR2 (germline): SEHNR, FQNEAQ (reference sequence). The CDR3 loop reads CASSYSDRPLYEQYF. The CDR3 DNA reads TGTGCCAGCAGCTACTCGGACAGACCCCTCTACGAGCAGTACTTC. Combining the CDR3 with reference TRBV7-9 and TRBJ2-7 gives the whole variable domain DTGVSQNPRHKITKRGQNVTFRCDPISEHNRLYWYRQTLGQGPEFLTYFQNEAQLEKSRLLSDRFSAERPKGSFSTLEIQRTEQGDSAMYLCASSYSDRPLYEQYFGPGTRLTVT.

This chain joins TRBV5-1 and TRBJ2-1; D unclear. Germline V gives CDR1 SGHRS, CDR2 YFSETQ. The V gene lost 4 bases and the J gene lost 5 bases, with 4 bases spanning the gap. The CDR3 length is 11 residues. CDR3 residues: CASSHNNEQFF. The CDR3, as DNA: TGCGCCAGCAGCCACAACAATGAGCAGTTCTTC.

The chain combines TRBV6-1 with TRBJ2-3, with 7 bases fitting TRBD1. After removal of 11 bases from V and 2 bases from J, the junction contained 10 bases not matched to a gene. The CDR3 covers 14 residues. Germline-derived CDR1 and CDR2 are MNHNS and SASEGT. The CDR3 DNA sequence: TGTGCCGGCAAGGGGGCGATTTACACAGATACGCAGTATTTT. Translating gives CAGKGAIYTDTQYF.